These 6 T cell receptor beta chains share one sample of origin, sequenced in a study of a mutant IDH1 vaccine in newly diagnosed glioma. Sequencing was performed with immunoSEQ multiplex PCR; in TCRdb, only in-frame clones are kept and a portion is missing. The sample lists 120,000 or so clones; 80% were seen once. Time point: week 11, during vaccination. Doses of 300 ug of mutant IDH1 20-mer peptide were given with topical imiquimod. Their cognate antigens are unknown. The specimen comprised PBMCs, sampled from a glioma patient whose treatment included an IDH1 peptide vaccine. Receptors originate from a man aged 35-49 years with glioma.

J is TRBJ2-7 and V is TRBV6-1, with 7 positions matching TRBD1. Per the germline V gene, CDR1 is MNHNS and CDR2 is SASEGT. The CDR3 covers 12 residues. Losses at the gene ends were 6 bases for V and 5 bases for J; bases not matched to a gene: 4. This chain's CDR3 is CASRSQGNEQYF. The CDR3 nucleotides read TGTGCCAGCAGGTCACAGGGGAACGAGCAGTACTTC.

This chain connects TRBV6-5 to TRBJ1-6; D ambiguous. The CDR3 loop spans 14 amino acids. Germline V CDR1 and CDR2: MNHEY, SVGAGI. V was pared by 0 bases and J by 4 bases, with 4 bases between. CDR3 sequence: CASSYSGYNSPLHF. The CDR3 DNA reads as TGTGCCAGCAGTTACTCCGGGTATAATTCACCCCTCCACTTT.

The chain has TRBV4-2 and TRBJ2-7, with D unclear. CDR3 length: 14 residues. V was pared by 1 base and J by 0 bases, with 7 bases between. Germline V CDR1 and CDR2: LGHNA, YNFKEQ. CDR3 loop: CASSQGLHSYEQYF. Written as DNA, the CDR3 is TGTGCCAGCAGCCAAGGACTCCACTCCTACGAGCAGTACTTC.

The chain combines TRBV5-5 with TRBJ2-7, with D perhaps TRBD1 (6 bases). V was cut by 0 bases and J by 1 base, with 11 bases left in between. Germline V lookup: CDR1 SGHKS, CDR2 YYEKEE (reference sequence). The CDR3 is 15 amino acids. CDR3 sequence reads: CASSLGQGISYEQYF. Written as DNA, the CDR3 is TGTGCCAGCAGCTTGGGCCAGGGGATTTCCTACGAGCAGTACTTC.

The chain employs TRBV7-2 and TRBJ2-3; 7 bases map to TRBD2. Trimming at V came to 7 bases and at J to 0 bases, leaving 10 bases not matched to a gene. Germline lookup yields CDR1 SGHTA and CDR2 FQGNSA. The CDR3 length is 16 residues. The CDR3 coding sequence is TGTGCCAGCACCCGAAGCCAGCGGGGCAGCACAGATACGCAGTATTTT. This codes for CASTRSQRGSTDTQYF.

The V and J genes are TRBV6-6 and TRBJ1-1; 11 nucleotides line up with TRBD1. The CDR3 has 15 residues. The V and J ends lost 6 bases and 5 bases, in that order; junction bases with no gene match: 8. Germline-derived CDR1 and CDR2 are MNHNY and SVGAGI (reference sequence). In nucleotides, the CDR3 is TGTGCCAGCAGCTCTGGACAGGGGGCGAGGACTGAAGCTTTCTTT. This encodes CASSSGQGARTEAFF.